This T cell receptor beta chain was recorded in a study of spatial heterogeneity in lung cancer (dated by TCRdb to the late 2010s). Looking at the study overall: More beta-chain than alpha-chain transcripts were consistently detected, likely reflecting higher beta-chain transcript abundance. In the raw uncorrected reads, each unique combination of TCR and UMI appeared more than ten times on average. In non-small cell lung cancer, the study quantitatively compared TCR alpha and beta repertoires across several tumor regions, matched nontumor lung, and blood. Nonsynonymous mutation counts, determined by whole-exome sequencing of tumor tissue, were related to TCR repertoire features. At surgery, both alpha and beta chains were TCR-sequenced in approximately 210 tumor regions, over 61 matched nontumor lung samples and 56 PBMC samples.

This clonotype was seen repeatedly, ten times or more. Its antigen is still unknown. No per-base quality is available; no much larger clone lies one base away. The investigation overall reported the following: Additional single-cell paired TCR alpha and beta sequencing was considered necessary to confirm, at a functional level, the hypothesis that regional TCRs recognize regional mutations. Ubiquitous expanded tumor TCRs were found in blood more often at tumor resection than at routine follow-up.

This sample's time point label indicates: sample taken at primary tumor resection. Donors were 72 patients with early-stage, untreated non-small cell lung cancer from the lung TRACERx cohort. Without any cell sorting, TCR sequencing was performed on whole RNA extracted either from tumor and nontumor lung tissue or from cryopreserved PBMC samples. Patients were selected for TCR sequencing only if sufficient RNA was available from at least two tumor regions. Relative to germline, V is missing 5 bases and J is missing 5 bases, with 6 bases of the junction outside any gene match. There are 13 amino acids in the CDR3, from cysteine to phenylalanine inclusive. Of the read, only the CDR3 DNA is kept; its 39 bases are in frame from base 1. CDR1 SQVTM and CDR2 ANQGSEA are derived from the germline V gene. The receptor library was made with 5' RACE. Instrument used: NextSeq 500. To allow correction of PCR and sequencing errors, the TCR library protocol tagged every TCR cDNA molecule with a unique molecular identifier. As for the authors' bioinformatics: TCR identification, UMI-based error correction and CDR3 extraction were all carried out with Decombinator tools. TCRs above a frequency of 2 per 1,000, corresponding to the top 1% of the tumor frequency distribution, were defined as expanded. Renyi diversity was calculated using the R vegan package after each repertoire was subsampled 100 times to 5,000 TCRs. CDR3 similarity networks were constructed using string-kernel similarity of amino acid triplets, with links drawn between CDR3s whose pairwise similarity was above 0.82. The public reads were reanalyzed by TCRdb: fastp trimming at Q25, MiXCR alignment, in-frame beta chains only. Rows are combined by CDR3 protein, so each entry shows the most common genes and DNA. The V and J calls, along with clone size, are taken from TCRdb and not from the paper's own processing. The sample table holds approximately 7,800 distinct CDR3 sequences, of which 8.5% to 10% were seen once. 40% to 50% of the sample rests with the top ten.

The sequence was obtained from a male donor with early-stage non-small cell lung cancer. The source material was PBMCs, sampled at surgery. The rearranged segments are TRBV29-1 and TRBJ1-1, and 9 junctional nucleotides match TRBD1. The CDR3 protein is CSVRTGALTEAFF. The DNA reads TGCAGCGTTCGGACAGGGGCGTTGACTGAAGCTTTCTTT.